This TCR beta chain was found in a study of identical twins. The study, taken as a whole, reports: Insertions were reduced in abundant cord blood beta clonotypes but not in memory repertoires. Weaker excess sharing between twins was seen in beta out-of-frame sequences. Conclusions were based on cross-sectional statistical analysis, without following the same donors.

This clonotype has ten or more counts. The antigen is not known. TCRdb reanalysed the 5' RACE reads using MiXCR and keeps one entry per CDR3 protein. Seen here are a few hundred thousand distinct CDR3 sequences, approximately 9.6% observed once, and the top ten hold around 3.1%. The same data also went into a second study, on yellow fever vaccine responses in identical twins. This second study notes: Each twin's T cell response to the vaccine was reported to look partly convergent and partly personalized.

Sequencing was done on a sample of PBMCs. This TCR was sampled from a woman under 30 in good health.

DNA of the CDR3: TGTGCCAGCAGCCGAACCGGGACAGCTAATGAAAAACTGTTTTTT. Protein: CASSRTGTANEKLFF. The chain combines TRBV9 with TRBJ1-4; 7 positions match TRBD1. Germline CDR1 and CDR2: SGDLS and YYNGEE. The CDR3 is 15 amino acids. V shed 4 bases and J 3 bases; nucleotides not matched to a gene: 6.